These 24 T cell receptor beta chains were sequenced from one sample in a study of T cells in women clearing cervical HPV infection. Sequenced by immunoSEQ multiplex PCR; TCRdb stores in-frame clones only, minus some. The sample yields tens of thousands of clones, of which the top ten take up about 1.5%. Sequenced: blood buffy coat. Receptor source: a woman between 18 and 75 years old with a cervical HPV16 infection that either progressed to CIN3+ or cleared (not recorded which).

About this clone itself: Read data end 3 residues before the CDR3 end; the end is taken from the germline J gene. This sequence joins TRBV5-1 and TRBJ2-1, with D hard to call. The germline V gene has CDR1 SGHRS and CDR2 YFSETQ. The CDR3 consists of 14 residues. Trimming stripped 6 bases from V and 4 bases from J, with 14 bases between. The CDR3 reads CASTQSAVYNEQFF. Incomplete CDR3 DNA: TGCGCCAGCACCCAATCGGCGGTATACAATGAG.

As for this clone: With the read ending 3 residues before the CDR3 end, the germline J gene is used to fill in that end. The rearrangement links TRBV7-9 to TRBJ1-2; D is ambiguous. Germline V gene lookup returns CDR1 SEHNR and CDR2 FQNEAQ (reference sequence). This CDR3 region has 13 residues. The part of the CDR3 DNA that was read is TGTGCCAGCAGCTTAAGAGAGGGCCACGAC. Translated, it gives CASSLREGHD. The full CDR3 sequence reads CASSLREGHDYTF.

Remarks on this clone: The CDR3 end is not reached by the read, which stops 3 residues before it; the germline J gene fills it in. This chain joins TRBV5-1 and TRBJ2-1; D is perhaps TRBD1 (6 bases). This CDR3 is built from 15 residues. Germline CDR1 reads SGHRS; CDR2 reads YFSETQ. V dropped 0 bases and J dropped 7 bases, with 14 bases sitting between them. The CDR3 DNA, read in part, is TGCGCCAGCAGCTTGGCGGCAGGGGAATGGAATGAG. Its translation is CASSLAAGEWNE. Given in full, the CDR3 is CASSLAAGEWNEQFF.

Note on this clone: The read ends 3 residues before the CDR3 terminus; that terminus is restored from the germline J gene. The chain combines TRBV6-2 or TRBV6-3 with TRBJ2-7; 7 nucleotides line up with TRBD2. The V segment lost 4 bases and the J segment 2 bases; nucleotides outside the gene matches: 2. Germline V CDR1 and CDR2: MNHEY, SVGEGT. The CDR3 totals 13 residues. The covered CDR3 bases are TGTGCCAGCAGTTCGGGACTAACCTACGAG. As protein: CASSSGLTYE. The entire CDR3 sequence reads CASSSGLTYEQYF.

As concerns this clone: Mismatch with germline at one junction end may stem from a read error. The observed sequence ends 3 residues before the CDR3 terminus, with the missing tail filled in from the germline J gene. The sample contains more than one DNA sequence encoding this CDR3. V is TRBV6-1 and J is TRBJ1-3; 7 bases are shared with TRBD1. Germline V gene data show CDR1 as MNHNS and CDR2 as SASEGT. This CDR3 is built from 14 residues. The CDR3 is CASSGQGLGNTIYF. CDR3 DNA (partial): TGTGCCAGCAGTGGACAGGGTCTTGGAAACACA.

About this clone: The read falls 3 residues short of the CDR3 end, and the missing part is taken from the germline J gene. The V gene is TRBV6-1, the J gene TRBJ1-1, with D tentatively TRBD1 (5 bases). The CDR3 has 15 amino acids. The V gene's germline CDR1 is MNHNS and CDR2 SASEGT. V lost 3 bases to trimming and J lost 3 bases, with 14 bases between them. The CDR3: CASSDEDGGDTEAFF. The sequenced CDR3 bases are TGTGCCAGCAGTGACGAAGACGGGGGGGACACTGAA.

The CDR3 sequence: CASSFYSSNYNEQFF. Incomplete CDR3 DNA: TGTGCCAGCAGCTTCTATTCTTCCAACTACAATGAG. The chain is built from TRBV5-6 and TRBJ2-1; D is uncertain. The CDR3 end is not reached by the read, which stops 3 residues before it; the germline J gene fills it in. Germline V gene lookup returns CDR1 SGHDT and CDR2 YYEEEE. The CDR3 contains 15 residues. V was shortened by 2 bases and J by 3 bases, with 12 bases between the two germline ends. Full variable domain (rest looked up from reference TRBV5-6 and TRBJ2-1): DAGVTQSPTHLIKTRGQQVTLRCSPKSGHDTVSWYQQALGQGPQFIFQYYEEEERQRGNFPDRFSGHQFPNYSSELNVNALLLGDSALYLCASSFYSSNYNEQFFGPGTRLTVL.

On this clone: The missing CDR3 end, 3 residues past where the read stops, is filled in from the germline J gene. The chain employs TRBV2 and TRBJ2-3; 7 bases are shared with TRBD2. This CDR3 contains 14 residues. From germline, CDR1 is SNHLY and CDR2 FYNNEI. After removal of 7 bases from V and 6 bases from J, the junction contained 10 bases not matched to a gene. The CDR3 region is CASTPGLTRDTQYF. CDR3 DNA, as far as it was read: TGTGCCAGCACGCCGGGACTAACCCGGGATACG.

Concerning this clone itself: The CDR3 extends 3 residues past the end of the read, so its final part is completed from the germline J gene. The chain couples TRBV20-1 to TRBJ2-2, with 11 bases that match TRBD2. This CDR3 is 13 amino acids long. Germline lookup yields CDR1 DFQATT and CDR2 SNEGSKA (reference sequence). V trimming: 6 bases; J trimming: 5 bases; junction bases outside the gene matches: 2. CDR3 sequence: CSAIAGGTGELFF. CDR3 bases read: TGCAGTGCAATAGCGGGAGGGACCGGGGAG.

Comments on this clone: The CDR3 extends 3 residues past the end of the read, so its final part is completed from the germline J gene. The J gene is TRBJ1-1, the V gene TRBV7-6, with TRBD1 as a possible D gene (5 bases). Germline-derived CDR1 and CDR2 are SGHVS and FNYEAQ. CDR3 length: 15 residues. Trimming took off 5 bases at V and 5 bases at J, with 18 bases between the two ends. The covered CDR3 bases are TGTGCCAGCAGCCCCAGCCCCCCAGGGAGGACTGAA. This translates into CASSPSPPGRTE. The CDR3 in full is CASSPSPPGRTEAFF. Full variable domain (remainder filled in from reference TRBV7-6 and TRBJ1-1): GAGVSQSPRYKVTKRGQDVALRCDPISGHVSLYWYRQALGQGPEFLTYFNYEAQQDKSGLPNDRFSAERPEGSISTLTIQRTEQRDSAMYRCASSPSPPGRTEAFFGQGTRLTVV.

To note about this clone: The observed sequence ends 3 residues before the CDR3 terminus, with the missing tail filled in from the germline J gene. The chain has TRBV6-2 or TRBV6-3 and TRBJ2-1; possibly TRBD2 for D (6 bases). V gave up 2 bases and J gave up 5 bases, with 16 bases separating them. This CDR3 is 16 amino acids long. Germline V CDR1 and CDR2: MNHEY, SVGEGT. CDR3 DNA, as far as it was read: TGTGCCAGCAGTTACATTTTGGGACTTCCTAACAATGAG. Translating gives CASSYILGLPNNE. In full, the CDR3 reads CASSYILGLPNNEQFF.

Worth noting for this clone: Read coverage stops 3 residues before the CDR3 terminus; the germline J gene supplies the remainder. V usage is TRBV18 and J usage is TRBJ2-3; the D gene is possibly TRBD1 (5 bases). Germline V gene lookup returns CDR1 KGHSH and CDR2 LQKENI. This CDR3 contains 15 residues. The CDR3 is CASSPGSTVQETQYF. CDR3 bases read: TGTGCCAGCTCACCGGGTTCGACAGTTCAAGAGACG.

Concerning this clone: Sequencing ends 3 residues short of the CDR3 end; the germline J gene provides the rest. The chain combines TRBV6-4 with TRBJ1-2; D is possibly TRBD1 (5 bases). CDR3 length equals 14 residues. The V end was cut by 5 bases, the J end by 1 base, with 11 bases between. Germline V gene sequence: CDR1 MRHNA, CDR2 SNTAGT. The CDR3: CASSPEGINYGYTF. Partial CDR3 DNA: TGTGCCAGCAGTCCCGAGGGGATTAACTATGGC.

Details on this clone: The read terminates 3 residues before the CDR3 end, so the remaining end is supplied by the germline J gene. The genes are TRBV11-2 and TRBJ1-1; 10 nucleotides match TRBD1. Germline CDR1 is SGHAT and CDR2 is FQNNGV. V lost 4 bases and J lost 2; bases outside the gene matches: 1. The CDR3 spans 14 residues. The CDR3 region is CASSSTGGNTEAFF. The sequenced CDR3 bases are TGTGCCAGCAGCTCGACAGGGGGCAACACTGAA.

To note about this clone: The read ends 3 residues shy of where the CDR3 ends; the end is completed using the germline J gene. The chain has TRBV28 and TRBJ2-7; 8 bases match TRBD2. CDR3 length: 15 residues. V dropped 3 bases and J dropped 5; count of bases not matched to a gene: 9. Germline V CDR1 and CDR2: MDHEN, SYDVKM. This chain's CDR3 is CASSLAGTRTHEQYF. The CDR3 bases that were read are TGTGCCAGCAGTTTGGCCGGGACTAGGACCCACGAG.

On this clone itself: The missing CDR3 end, 3 residues past where the read stops, is filled in from the germline J gene. This chain links TRBV18 with TRBJ2-1, with a weak D call TRBD2 (6 bases). V lost 3 bases and J lost 8, with 14 bases in between. Germline V gene sequence: CDR1 KGHSH, CDR2 LQKENI. The CDR3 extends over 14 amino acids. CDR3 loop: CASSPEALAYEQFF. CDR3 DNA (partial): TGTGCCAGCTCACCGGAGGCACTAGCCTATGAG.

Details on this clone: The read ends 3 residues before the CDR3 terminus; that terminus is restored from the germline J gene. V is TRBV6-1 and J is TRBJ2-3; 10 nucleotides match TRBD2. CDR3 length: 16 residues. Germline CDR1 is MNHNS and CDR2 is SASEGT. CDR3 region: CASSVVRLAGQETQYF. The sequenced part of the CDR3 DNA is TGTGCCAGCAGTGTTGTGAGACTAGCGGGCCAAGAGACG.

In the case of this clone: The read terminates 3 residues before the CDR3 end, so the remaining end is supplied by the germline J gene. V gene TRBV5-1 combines with J gene TRBJ1-4, with D perhaps TRBD1 (5 bases). Trimming left V 0 bases short and J 7 bases short, with 16 bases between. The CDR3 length is 16 residues. In germline, CDR1 is SGHRS, CDR2 YFSETQ. CDR3 in amino acids: CASSLVPRGESEKLFF. The part of the CDR3 DNA that was read is TGCGCCAGCAGCTTGGTACCCCGGGGGGAAAGTGAAAAA.

In regard to this clone: The CDR3 goes on 3 residues after the read ends, and that part is filled in from the germline J gene. This sequence joins TRBV11-2 and TRBJ1-1, with a weak D call TRBD1 (5 bases). Per the germline V gene, CDR1 is SGHAT and CDR2 is FQNNGV. This CDR3 is built from 14 residues. Trimming took off 1 base at V and 4 bases at J, with 10 bases between the two ends. The covered CDR3 bases are TGTGCCAGCAGCTTAGCGTGGGGCGGCACTGAA. As protein: CASSLAWGGTE. The complete CDR3 sequence is CASSLAWGGTEAFF.

Notes on this clone: The read gets to within 3 residues of the CDR3 end, and the germline J gene fills in the rest. This rearrangement joins TRBV7-9 to TRBJ2-3; 7 nucleotides line up with TRBD2. The CDR3 extends over 13 amino acids. From germline, CDR1 is SEHNR and CDR2 FQNEAQ (reference sequence). Unmatched junction bases numbered 4, after V lost 6 bases and J lost 4 bases. The CDR3 here is CASSSRGADTQYF. CDR3 DNA, as far as it was read: TGTGCCAGCAGTTCACGGGGGGCAGATACG.

Worth noting for this clone: Sequencing ends 3 residues short of the CDR3 end; the germline J gene provides the rest. The chain joins TRBV19 to TRBJ2-5; 7 positions agree with TRBD2. This CDR3 is 16 amino acids long. V was pared by 3 bases and J by 5 bases, with 12 bases of the junction left unmatched. Germline CDR1 and CDR2: LNHDA and SQIVND (reference sequence). CDR3 bases read: TGTGCCAGTAGTATCATACCGCTGGCGGGGGTGGAGACC. It codes for CASSIIPLAGVET. The entire CDR3 protein is CASSIIPLAGVETQYF. Supplemented by reference TRBV19 and TRBJ2-5, the full variable domain reads DGGITQSPKYLFRKEGQNVTLSCEQNLNHDAMYWYRQDPGQGLRLIYYSQIVNDFQKGDIAEGYSVSREKKESFPLTVTSAQKNPTAFYLCASSIIPLAGVETQYFGPGTRLLVL.

With regard to this clone: The read terminates 3 residues ahead of where the CDR3 ends, so the germline J gene completes it. The chain uses TRBV7-9 and TRBJ1-4; D unresolved. The CDR3 runs to 14 residues. Germline CDR1 SEHNR, CDR2 FQNEAQ (reference sequence). This CDR3 reads CASSLEQIGSPLFF. CDR3 bases read: TGTGCCAGCAGCTTAGAACAGATTGGTTCACCA.

Concerning this clone: The read ends 3 residues early relative to the CDR3; the germline J gene fills the gap. The V gene is TRBV19, the J gene TRBJ2-3; either TRBD1 or TRBD2 may fit D (6 bases each). This CDR3 has 12 residues. CDR1 is LNHDA and CDR2 is SQIVND in the germline V gene (reference sequence). Here the CDR3 reads CASRRGGETQYF. Partial CDR3 DNA: TGTGCCAGTCGCAGGGGAGGAGAGACG.

As to this clone: The read finishes 3 residues shy of the CDR3 end, and the germline J gene is used to complete it. The rearrangement links TRBV11-2 to TRBJ2-7, with 11 nucleotides matching TRBD2. The V gene end was trimmed by 1 base and the J gene end by 2 bases; junction bases not matched to a gene: 1. The CDR3 extends over 15 amino acids. Germline values: CDR1 SGHAT, CDR2 FQNNGV. The sequenced part of the CDR3 DNA is TGTGCCAGCAGCTTAGTAGCGGGAGGGACCTACGAG. Protein sequence: CASSLVAGGTYE. The whole CDR3 protein is CASSLVAGGTYEQYF.